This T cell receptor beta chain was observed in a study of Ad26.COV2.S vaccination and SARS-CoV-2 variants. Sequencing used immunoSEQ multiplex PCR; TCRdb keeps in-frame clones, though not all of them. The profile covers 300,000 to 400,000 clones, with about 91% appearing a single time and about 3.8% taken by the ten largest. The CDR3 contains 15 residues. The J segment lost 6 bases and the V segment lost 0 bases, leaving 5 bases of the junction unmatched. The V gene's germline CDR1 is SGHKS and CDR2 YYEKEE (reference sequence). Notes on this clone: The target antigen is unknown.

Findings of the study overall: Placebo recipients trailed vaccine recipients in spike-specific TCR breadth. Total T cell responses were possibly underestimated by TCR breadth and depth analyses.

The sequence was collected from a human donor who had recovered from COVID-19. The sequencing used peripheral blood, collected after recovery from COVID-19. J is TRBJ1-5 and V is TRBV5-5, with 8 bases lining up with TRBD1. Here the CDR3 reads CASSLGQGPSQPQHF. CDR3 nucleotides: TGTGCCAGCAGCTTGGGACAGGGGCCGAGTCAGCCCCAGCATTTT. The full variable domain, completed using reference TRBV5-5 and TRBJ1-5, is DAGVTQSPTHLIKTRGQQVTLRCSPISGHKSVSWYQQVLGQGPQFIFQYYEKEERGRGNFPDRFSARQFPNYSSELNVNALLLGDSALYLCASSLGQGPSQPQHFGDGTRLSIL.